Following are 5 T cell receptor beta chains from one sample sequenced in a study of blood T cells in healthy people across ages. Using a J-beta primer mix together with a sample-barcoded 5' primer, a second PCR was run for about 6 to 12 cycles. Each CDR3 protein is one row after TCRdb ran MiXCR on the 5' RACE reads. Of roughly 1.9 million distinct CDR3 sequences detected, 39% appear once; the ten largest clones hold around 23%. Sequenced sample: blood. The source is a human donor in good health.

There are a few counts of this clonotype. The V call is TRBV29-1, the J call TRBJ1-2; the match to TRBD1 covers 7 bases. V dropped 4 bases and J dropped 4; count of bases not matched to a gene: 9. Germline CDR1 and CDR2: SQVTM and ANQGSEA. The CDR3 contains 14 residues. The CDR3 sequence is CSVAPTGMGYGYTF. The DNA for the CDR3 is TGCAGCGTTGCCCCGACAGGGATGGGCTATGGCTACACCTTC. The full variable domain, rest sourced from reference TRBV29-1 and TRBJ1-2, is SAVISQKPSRDICQRGTSLTIQCQVDSQVTMMFWYRQQPGQSLTLIATANQGSEATYESGFVIDKFPISRPNLTFSTLTVSNMSPEDSSIYLCSVAPTGMGYGYTFGSGTRLTVV.

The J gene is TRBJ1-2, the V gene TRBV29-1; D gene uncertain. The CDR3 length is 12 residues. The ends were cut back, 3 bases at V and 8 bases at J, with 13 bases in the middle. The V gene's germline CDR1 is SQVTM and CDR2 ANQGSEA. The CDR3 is CSVDLGIGGYTF. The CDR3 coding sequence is TGCAGCGTTGATCTGGGTATTGGGGGCTACACCTTC.

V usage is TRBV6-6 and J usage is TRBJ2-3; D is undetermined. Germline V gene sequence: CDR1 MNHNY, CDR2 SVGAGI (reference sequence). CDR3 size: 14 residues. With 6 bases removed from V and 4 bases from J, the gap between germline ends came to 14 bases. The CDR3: CASSLLTDADTQYF. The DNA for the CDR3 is TGTGCCAGCAGCTTACTGACTGACGCAGATACGCAGTATTTT.

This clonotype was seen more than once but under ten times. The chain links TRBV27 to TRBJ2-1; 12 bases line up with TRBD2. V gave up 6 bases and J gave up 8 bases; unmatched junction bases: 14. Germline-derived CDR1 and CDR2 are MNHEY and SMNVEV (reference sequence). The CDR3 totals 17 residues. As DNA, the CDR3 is TGTGCCAGCAGCTTTTATGATGGGCTAGCGGGGGGGCATGAGCAGTTCTTC. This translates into CASSFYDGLAGGHEQFF.

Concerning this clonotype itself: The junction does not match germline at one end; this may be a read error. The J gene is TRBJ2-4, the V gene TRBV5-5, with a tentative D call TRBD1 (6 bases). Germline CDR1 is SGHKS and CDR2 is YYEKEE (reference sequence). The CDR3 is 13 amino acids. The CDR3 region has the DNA TGTGCCAGCATCTCCGGGACAACCTACGAGCGGTTCTTC. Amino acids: CASISGTTYERFF. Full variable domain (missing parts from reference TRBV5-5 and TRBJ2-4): DAGVTQSPTHLIKTRGQQVTLRCSPISGHKSVSWYQQVLGQGPQFIFQYYEKEERGRGNFPDRFSARQFPNYSSELNVNALLLGDSALYLCASISGTTYERFFGAGTRLSVL.